This TCR beta chain was identified in a study of neurological immune-mediated disorders. Whole-study context: For the approximately 34 multiple sclerosis patients, the disease was relapsing-remitting in 31 and secondary progressive in 3.

This clonotype came up many times. Its specificity is not known. The cDNA came from 5'RACE, which used 10-nucleotide random UMIs. MiXCR, applied by TCRdb to the 5' RACE reads, yields one record per CDR3 protein. Of tens of thousands of distinct CDR3 sequences listed, less than 2.5% are singletons. Study-wide points: No expanded-clone CDR3 amino acid sequence recurred across subjects, suggesting private TCR-beta repertoires. In multiple sclerosis patients, the repertoire cluster was unrelated to clinical or MRI findings.

The germline V gene has CDR1 DFQATT and CDR2 SNEGSKA (reference sequence). Trimming took 6 bases from V and 0 from J, leaving 12 bases between them. The CDR3 is made up of 14 amino acids. Material: PBMCs. The sequence derives from a man aged 50 to 59 with multiple sclerosis. The chain carries TRBV20-1 and TRBJ1-3, with D unresolved. CDR3 region: CSAPAGLSGNTIYF. In nucleotides, the CDR3 is TGCAGTGCGCCGGCGGGTCTCTCTGGAAACACCATATATTTT.